This T cell receptor (beta chain) appears in the sequencing data of a study of cytomegalovirus exposure and HLA in healthy donors. The CDR3 spans 14 residues. Germline values: CDR1 SGHTA, CDR2 FQGNSA. Trimming cost V 5 bases and J 6 bases; bases outside gene matches: 6. Broader study findings: A previous analysis found most TCR beta V segments productive roughly 87% or roughly 30% of the time. Immune exposure information available was restricted to CMV serostatus.

About this clone: What it recognizes is unknown.

13 Jbeta primers and 60 Vbeta primers were used for the PCR. Per the authors' pipeline: In a later analysis, of 80 million to 90 million unique beta chains, roughly 9.9 million appeared in at least two donors. Clones were read by immunoSEQ multiplex PCR, and TCRdb kept only the in-frame ones, dropping some. Clonal size and the V and J genes are those of that table, whereas D and trimming came from the DNA. The sample yields some 150,000 clones, approximately 80% seen once. This receptor was obtained from a man in his thirties or forties in good health and CMV-seropositive. The sequenced sample consisted of PBMCs. The chain couples TRBV7-2 to TRBJ2-5; 10 positions match TRBD1. The CDR3 region is CASSHYDRGQTQYF. The DNA for the CDR3 is TGTGCCAGCAGCCATTACGACAGGGGGCAGACCCAGTACTTC.